This T cell receptor beta chain was sequenced in a study of cytomegalovirus exposure and HLA in healthy donors. Vbeta (60) and Jbeta (13) primers were used in the PCR. Using immunoSEQ multiplex PCR, the repertoire was profiled, and TCRdb retains in-frame clones only, with some absent. The repertoire has approximately 140,000 clones, 60% to 80% of them found once; the top ten carry around 7%. The V gene lost 3 bases and the J gene lost 7 bases, with 8 bases spanning the gap. CDR3 length: 11 amino acids. CDR1 GTSNPN and CDR2 SVGIG come from the germline V gene (reference sequence). The sequenced sample was PBMCs. This clonotype was sampled from a middle-aged woman in good health and CMV-seropositive. This chain joins TRBV30 and TRBJ2-3; D is undetermined. CDR3 residues: CAWRSANTQYF. CDR3 bases: TGTGCCTGGAGGTCCGCTAATACGCAGTATTTT.